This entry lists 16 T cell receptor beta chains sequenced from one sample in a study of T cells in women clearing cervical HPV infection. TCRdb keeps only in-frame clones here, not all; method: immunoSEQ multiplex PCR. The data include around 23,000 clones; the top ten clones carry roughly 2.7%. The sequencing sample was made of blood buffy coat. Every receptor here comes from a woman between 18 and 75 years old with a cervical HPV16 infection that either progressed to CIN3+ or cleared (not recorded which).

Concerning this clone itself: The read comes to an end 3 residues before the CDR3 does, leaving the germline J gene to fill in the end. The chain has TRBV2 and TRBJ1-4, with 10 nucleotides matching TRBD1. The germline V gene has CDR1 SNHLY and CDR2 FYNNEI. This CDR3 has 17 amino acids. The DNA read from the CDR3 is TGTGCCAGCATCGGGACAGGGGCGCTAAGGGATAATTCACCA. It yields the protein CASIGTGALRDNSP. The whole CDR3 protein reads CASIGTGALRDNSPLFF.

CDR3 region: CSARDLQREARELFF. CDR3 bases read: TGCAGTGCTAGAGATCTGCAGCGGGAGGCCAGGGAG. V and J are TRBV20-1 and TRBJ2-2; 9 nucleotides match TRBD2. Read sequence stops 3 residues before the CDR3 end, and the germline J gene provides the missing end. V shed 0 bases, J shed 9 bases, and the junction held 8 bases outside the gene matches. The germline V gene encodes CDR1 DFQATT and CDR2 SNEGSKA (reference sequence). The CDR3 has 15 amino acids.

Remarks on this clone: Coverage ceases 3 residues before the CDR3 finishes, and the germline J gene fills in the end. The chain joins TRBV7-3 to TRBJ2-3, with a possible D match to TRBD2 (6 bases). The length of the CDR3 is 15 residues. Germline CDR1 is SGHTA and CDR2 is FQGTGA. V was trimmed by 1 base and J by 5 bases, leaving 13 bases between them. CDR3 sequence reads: CASSLRGDHKDTQYF. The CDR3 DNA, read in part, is TGTGCCAGCAGCTTAAGGGGGGATCATAAAGATACG.

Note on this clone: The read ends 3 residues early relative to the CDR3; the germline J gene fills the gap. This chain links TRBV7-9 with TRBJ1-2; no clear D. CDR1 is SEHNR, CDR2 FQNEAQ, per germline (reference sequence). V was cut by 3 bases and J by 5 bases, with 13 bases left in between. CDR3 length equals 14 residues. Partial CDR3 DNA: TGTGCCAGCAGCTTGGCCAGGTTGGAATATGGC. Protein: CASSLARLEYG. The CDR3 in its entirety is CASSLARLEYGYTF.

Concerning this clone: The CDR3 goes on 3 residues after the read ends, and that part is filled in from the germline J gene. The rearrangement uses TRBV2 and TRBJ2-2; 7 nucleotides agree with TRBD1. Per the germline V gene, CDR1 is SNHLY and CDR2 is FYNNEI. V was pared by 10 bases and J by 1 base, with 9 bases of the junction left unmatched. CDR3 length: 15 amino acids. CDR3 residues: CAIQGETVNTGELFF. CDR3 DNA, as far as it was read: TGTGCCATCCAGGGGGAGACAGTGAACACCGGGGAG.

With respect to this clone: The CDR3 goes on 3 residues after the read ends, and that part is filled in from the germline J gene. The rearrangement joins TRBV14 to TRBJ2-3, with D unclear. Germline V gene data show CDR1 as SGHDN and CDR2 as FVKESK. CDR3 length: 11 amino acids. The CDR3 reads CASSLSVTQYF. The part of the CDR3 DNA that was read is TGTGCCAGCAGCCTTAGTGTGACG.

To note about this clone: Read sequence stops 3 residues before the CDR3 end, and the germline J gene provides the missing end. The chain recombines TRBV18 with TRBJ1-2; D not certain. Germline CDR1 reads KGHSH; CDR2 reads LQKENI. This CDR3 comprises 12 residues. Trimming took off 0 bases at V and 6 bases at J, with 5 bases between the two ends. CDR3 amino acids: CASSPPGHGYTF. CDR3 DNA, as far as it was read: TGTGCCAGCTCACCACCGGGCCATGGC. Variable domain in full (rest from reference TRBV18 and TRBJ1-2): NAGVMQNPRHLVRRRGQEARLRCSPMKGHSHVYWYRQLPEEGLKFMVYLQKENIIDESGMPKERFSAEFPKEGPSILRIQQVVRGDSAAYFCASSPPGHGYTFGSGTRLTVV.

CDR3 loop: CSADLPGQGVPATEAFF. The DNA read from the CDR3 is TGCAGTGCGGACCTACCGGGACAGGGGGTGCCAGCGACTGAA. The V gene is TRBV20-1, the J gene TRBJ1-1, with 11 bases identical to TRBD1. The read falls 3 residues short of the CDR3 end, and the missing part is taken from the germline J gene. The CDR3 is made up of 17 amino acids. V shed 6 bases and J 5 bases; nucleotides not matched to a gene: 17. Germline CDR1 and CDR2: DFQATT and SNEGSKA (reference sequence).

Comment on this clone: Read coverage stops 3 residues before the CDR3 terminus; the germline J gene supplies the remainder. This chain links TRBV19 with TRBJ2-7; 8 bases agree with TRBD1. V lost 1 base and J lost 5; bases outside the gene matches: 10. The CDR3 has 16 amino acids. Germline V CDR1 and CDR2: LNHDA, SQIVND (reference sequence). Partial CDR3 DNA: TGTGCCAGTAGTATAGTTTCCAGGGGGCTTGCTAACGAG. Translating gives CASSIVSRGLANE. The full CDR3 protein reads CASSIVSRGLANEQYF.

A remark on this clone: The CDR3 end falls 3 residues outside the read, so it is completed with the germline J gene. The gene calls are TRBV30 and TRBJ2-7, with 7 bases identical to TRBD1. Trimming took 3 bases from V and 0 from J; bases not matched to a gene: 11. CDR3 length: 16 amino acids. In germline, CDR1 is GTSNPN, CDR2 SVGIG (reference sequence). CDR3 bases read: TGTGCCTGGAGAGGGCCGGGGTGGGACAGCTCCTACGAG. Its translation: CAWRGPGWDSSYE. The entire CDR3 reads CAWRGPGWDSSYEQYF.

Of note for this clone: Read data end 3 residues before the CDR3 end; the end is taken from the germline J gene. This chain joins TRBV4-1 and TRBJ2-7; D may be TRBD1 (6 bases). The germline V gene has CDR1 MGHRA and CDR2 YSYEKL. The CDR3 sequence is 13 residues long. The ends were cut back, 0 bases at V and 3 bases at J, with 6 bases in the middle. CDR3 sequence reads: CASSQDRGYEQYF. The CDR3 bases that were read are TGCGCCAGCAGCCAAGACAGGGGCTACGAG.

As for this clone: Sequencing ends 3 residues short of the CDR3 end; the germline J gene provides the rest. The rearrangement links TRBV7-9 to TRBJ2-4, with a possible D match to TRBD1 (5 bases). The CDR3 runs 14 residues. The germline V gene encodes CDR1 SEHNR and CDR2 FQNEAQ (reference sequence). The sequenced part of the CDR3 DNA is TGTGCCAGCAGCTTAGATTCAGGGTTCGGCGGT. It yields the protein CASSLDSGFGG. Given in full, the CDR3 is CASSLDSGFGGQYF.

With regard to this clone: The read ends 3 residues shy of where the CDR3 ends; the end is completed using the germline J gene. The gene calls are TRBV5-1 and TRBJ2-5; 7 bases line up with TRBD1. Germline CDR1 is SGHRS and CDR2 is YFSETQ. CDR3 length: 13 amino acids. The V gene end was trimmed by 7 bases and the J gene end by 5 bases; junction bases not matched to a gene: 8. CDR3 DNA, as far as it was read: TGCGCCAGCTTAGGCAGGGGGACGGAGACC. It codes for CASLGRGTET. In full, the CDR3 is CASLGRGTETQYF.

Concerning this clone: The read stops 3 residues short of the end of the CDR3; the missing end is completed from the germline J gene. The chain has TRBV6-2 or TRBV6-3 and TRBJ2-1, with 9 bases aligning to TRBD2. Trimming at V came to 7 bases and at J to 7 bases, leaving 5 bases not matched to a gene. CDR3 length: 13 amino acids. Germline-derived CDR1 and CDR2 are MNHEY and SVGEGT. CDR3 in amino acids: CASTTLAGNEQFF. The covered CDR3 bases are TGTGCCAGCACCACCCTAGCGGGAAATGAG.

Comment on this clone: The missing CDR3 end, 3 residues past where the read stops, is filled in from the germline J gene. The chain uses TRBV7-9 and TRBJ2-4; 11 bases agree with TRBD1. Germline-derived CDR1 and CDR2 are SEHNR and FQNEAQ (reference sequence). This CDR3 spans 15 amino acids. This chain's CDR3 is CASSLPGQGGGGQYF. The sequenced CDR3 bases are TGTGCCAGCAGCTTACCGGGACAGGGGGGAGGGGGT.

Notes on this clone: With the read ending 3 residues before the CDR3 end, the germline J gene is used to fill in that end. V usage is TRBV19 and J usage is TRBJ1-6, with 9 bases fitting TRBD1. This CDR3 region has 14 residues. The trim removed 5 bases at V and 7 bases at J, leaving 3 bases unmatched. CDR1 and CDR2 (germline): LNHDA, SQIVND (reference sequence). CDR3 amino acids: CASSRGQGNSPLHF. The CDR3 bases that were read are TGTGCCAGTAGTCGGGGACAGGGAAATTCACCC.